This T cell receptor (beta chain) was sequenced in a study of blood T cells in healthy people across ages. Study conclusions and caveats: It was not possible, with unsorted PBMCs, to conclusively compare naive and antigen-experienced cells. With naive T cell percentage, TCR beta diversity showed a strong correlation. Roughly linear declines in TCR beta diversity per million T cells occurred with age.

Germline lookup yields CDR1 MNHEY and CDR2 SVGAGI. Trimming removed 0 bases from V and 5 bases from J, with 16 bases in between. This CDR3 region has 16 residues. A remark on this clonotype: Its matching antigen is unknown.

A second PCR of about 6 to 11 cycles used a sample-barcoded 5' primer and a J-beta primer mix. TCRdb recomputed calls from the 5' RACE reads with MiXCR, one row per CDR3 protein. The profile shows around 700,000 distinct CDR3 sequences, more than 20% of them singletons. Another study also made use of these data, one on T cells of mothers and their children. As that report states: At 1.5 ug per 15 ul, all of the extracted RNA went into cDNA synthesis.

The V gene is TRBV6-5, the J gene TRBJ2-5, with D perhaps matching TRBD1 or TRBD2 (6 bases each). This clonotype was obtained from a boy between 10 and 17 years old in good health. The sequenced material came from blood. CDR3 bases: TGTGCCAGCAGTTACTCTCGGGGGCTTCAGGCGGAGACCCAGTACTTC. Its protein is CASSYSRGLQAETQYF.